This T cell receptor beta chain comes out of a study of cytomegalovirus exposure and HLA in healthy donors. On the study more broadly: The study placed around 85% of its approximately 400 genotyped donors in the Caucasian-associated ancestry cluster.

After removal of 5 bases from V and 1 base from J, the junction contained 7 bases not matched to a gene. CDR1 is ENHRY, CDR2 SYGVKD, per germline. The CDR3 spans 16 residues. The PCR ran on 60 Vbeta and 13 Jbeta primers. Produced via immunoSEQ multiplex PCR; TCRdb's table is partial and in-frame only. The sample yields about 200,000 clones, about 80% seen once. This clone has a single count. Its antigen is undetermined. Regarding the study as a whole: TCR beta chain V- and J-gene trimming was linked, in a later analysis, to a missense variant in DCLRE1C.

The sequence was obtained from a woman aged 40 to 50 in good health and CMV-seronegative. The chain couples TRBV10-3 to TRBJ2-3; 9 nucleotides align to TRBD2. Sequences were obtained from PBMCs. CDR3 sequence: CAISQTSGVGTDTQYF. The CDR3 DNA sequence: TGTGCCATCAGTCAGACTAGCGGAGTTGGCACAGATACGCAGTATTTT.